The T cell receptor (beta chain) under discussion was sequenced for a study of blood T cell repertoires in COVID-19. Background on the study: Both acute and convalescent COVID-19 samples were obtained from the United States, Italy and Spain.

V dropped 0 bases and J dropped 2 bases, with 9 bases sitting between them. This CDR3 spans 15 amino acids. Germline V lookup: CDR1 MNHEY, CDR2 SVGAGI. In the original processing: Researchers report that nucleated cell counts were estimated from reference gene primer amplification. Clones were read by immunoSEQ multiplex PCR, and TCRdb kept only the in-frame ones, dropping some. From that table come the V and J calls and clone size; the DNA was used to work out D and trimming. Of about 300,000 clones listed, approximately 81% were seen once; the top ten hold approximately 1.9%. This receptor was identified in a woman aged 30 to 39 who had been exposed to COVID-19. This sequence joins TRBV6-5 and TRBJ2-3, with D possibly being TRBD1 (6 bases). The sequenced material came from PBMCs or T cells enriched from blood (not recorded which). This CDR3 is CASSYSKGDTDTQYF. For the CDR3, the DNA is TGTGCCAGCAGTTACTCGAAGGGGGACACAGATACGCAGTATTTT.